The T cell receptor (beta chain) under discussion was sequenced for a study of blood T cells in healthy people across ages. Trimming pared 3 bases from V and 2 bases from J, leaving 11 bases between. CDR1 is ENHRY, CDR2 SYGVKD, per germline. CDR3 size: 14 residues. The authors drew around 11 milliliters of peripheral blood from each donor. To note about this clonotype: The antigen is unknown.

Findings and caveats of the study: Unsorted PBMCs ruled out conclusive naive versus antigen-experienced comparison. As age increased, TCR beta diversity per million T cells fell in a roughly linear fashion.

Primed by a sample-barcoded 5' primer and a J-beta primer mix, a second PCR proceeded for 7 to 11 cycles. Each cDNA molecule was tagged by a template-switch adaptor with 12 random nucleotides. TCRdb passed the 5' RACE reads through MiXCR, listing each CDR3 protein once. The table includes around 1.7 million distinct CDR3 sequences, 28% detected once. The chain uses TRBV10-3 and TRBJ2-7; D perhaps matches TRBD2 (6 bases). The sample comprised blood. This receptor was obtained from a woman in her twenties or thirties in good health. The CDR3 coding sequence is TGTGCCATCAGTGAAAGGGACTTAGCCTACGAGCAGTACTTC. Residues: CAISERDLAYEQYF.